Presented here are 24 T cell receptor beta chains from one specimen sequenced in a study of T cells in Graves' hyperthyroidism and ophthalmopathy. Amplified TCR beta CDR3 regions came from RNA transcripts. Initially, a first-round RT-PCR of the TCR CDR3 employed the HTBI primer set. Using its own MiXCR run on the multiplex PCR reads, TCRdb lists one record per CDR3 protein. Here the sample spans a few hundred thousand distinct CDR3 sequences, about 16% being singletons. What was sequenced was blood. The receptors come from a woman aged 25 to 39 with Graves' ophthalmopathy.

This clonotype appeared many times. This rearrangement joins TRBV19 to TRBJ1-1, with 9 bases that match TRBD1. The V segment lost 7 bases and the J segment 1 base; nucleotides outside the gene matches: 4. CDR3 size: 14 residues. Germline CDR1 LNHDA, CDR2 SQIVND (reference sequence). In DNA form, the CDR3 reads TGTGCCAGTATTGTACAGGGGGCGAACACTGAAGCTTTCTTT. This gives the protein CASIVQGANTEAFF.

This clonotype was seen ten or more times. The V call is TRBV28, the J call TRBJ2-7, with TRBD2 identical over 10 bases. The CDR3 is made up of 14 amino acids. Per the germline V gene, CDR1 is MDHEN and CDR2 is SYDVKM. V lost 10 bases to trimming and J lost 2 bases; unmatched junction nucleotides: 8. CDR3 amino acids: CATLIAGGPYEQYF. The CDR3, as DNA: TGTGCCACCCTCATAGCGGGAGGCCCCTACGAGCAGTACTTC.

The CDR3 protein is CASSRENTPSNEKLFF. As DNA, the CDR3 is TGTGCCAGCAGCCGCGAAAATACCCCCAGCAATGAAAAACTGTTTTTT. This chain joins TRBV4-2 and TRBJ1-4; D ambiguous. Looked up from germline, CDR1 is LGHNA and CDR2 is YNFKEQ. The CDR3 sequence is 16 residues long. V lost 4 bases and J lost 5, with 17 bases in between.

This clonotype occurred a few times. The chain links TRBV19 to TRBJ2-7, with D tentatively TRBD1 (5 bases). The CDR3 length is 13 residues. CDR1 and CDR2 from the germline V gene are LNHDA and SQIVND (reference sequence). V lost 3 bases and J lost 9, with 15 bases in between. In DNA form, the CDR3 reads TGTGCCAGTAGTATGACGCCCGGCCAGGGGCAGTACTTC. Its translation is CASSMTPGQGQYF.

The V and J genes are TRBV28 and TRBJ1-5, with TRBD1 matching 10 bases. Germline V gene data show CDR1 as MDHEN and CDR2 as SYDVKM. The CDR3 length is 15 residues. V lost 8 bases and J lost 7; bases outside the gene matches: 11. CDR3 coding DNA: TGTGCCAGCGGAACCAGAGGGACAGGGGCACAGCCCCAGCATTTT. Amino acid sequence: CASGTRGTGAQPQHF.

This clonotype was recorded a few times. The rearrangement links TRBV24-1 to TRBJ1-4; D not resolved. The CDR3 has 14 amino acids. Germline V CDR1 and CDR2: KGHDR, SFDVKD. Trimming removed 4 bases at V and 8 bases at J, with 13 bases between. The CDR3 loop is CATSDEGPSEKLFF. The CDR3 DNA reads as TGTGCCACCAGTGACGAAGGCCCTTCGGAAAAACTGTTTTTT.

This clonotype was counted at least ten times. The rearrangement uses TRBV20-1 and TRBJ2-1, with 12 nucleotides matching TRBD2. CDR1 and CDR2 from the germline V gene are DFQATT and SNEGSKA (reference sequence). This CDR3 has 15 amino acids. J was trimmed by 5 bases and V by 2 bases; bases with no gene match: 4. The CDR3 loop is CSARYTSGRNNEQFF. DNA for the CDR3: TGCAGTGCTAGATATACTAGCGGGAGGAACAATGAGCAGTTCTTC.

The chain has TRBV2 and TRBJ1-2; 8 bases fit TRBD1. This CDR3 is 15 amino acids long. Germline assignment: CDR1 SNHLY and CDR2 FYNNEI. After removal of 5 bases from V and 2 bases from J, the junction contained 7 bases not matched to a gene. The CDR3 protein is CASSQIQGANYGYTF. The CDR3 nucleotides read TGTGCCAGCAGTCAGATTCAGGGGGCCAACTATGGCTACACCTTC.

The V gene is TRBV6-1, the J gene TRBJ1-5, with D perhaps TRBD1 (5 bases). V gave up 6 bases and J gave up 1 base, with 16 bases separating them. The CDR3 is made up of 16 amino acids. CDR1 is MNHNS and CDR2 is SASEGT in the germline V gene. CDR3 protein: CASSRGDGDSNQPQHF. The DNA of the CDR3 is TGTGCCAGCAGCCGTGGGGACGGAGACAGCAATCAGCCCCAGCATTTT.

This clonotype was counted ten times or more. The chain couples TRBV18 to TRBJ2-7; D may be TRBD2 (7 bases). CDR1 is KGHSH, CDR2 LQKENI, per germline. The CDR3 runs to 15 residues. The ends were cut back, 3 bases at V and 4 bases at J, with 16 bases in the middle. Written as DNA, the CDR3 is TGTGCCAGCTCACCGGACGGGGGGCGGGCTTACGAGCAGTACTTC. Translating gives CASSPDGGRAYEQYF.

The chain links TRBV20-1 to TRBJ2-1; 12 bases line up with TRBD2. The CDR3 totals 15 residues. Germline V CDR1 and CDR2: DFQATT, SNEGSKA (reference sequence). Trimming took 5 bases from V and 4 from J; bases not matched to a gene: 6. As DNA, the CDR3 is TGCAGTGCTCCTAGCGGGAGGGGGACTTACAATGAGCAGTTCTTC. It yields the protein CSAPSGRGTYNEQFF.

This clonotype was picked up many times. The chain couples TRBV2 to TRBJ2-1; D is possibly TRBD1 or TRBD2 (5 bases each). The V and J ends lost 5 bases and 4 bases respectively, with 9 bases between them. This CDR3 region has 13 residues. Germline values: CDR1 SNHLY, CDR2 FYNNEI. Here the CDR3 DNA reads TGTGCCAGCAGTTGGAGGACATACAATGAGCAGTTCTTC. This encodes CASSWRTYNEQFF.

In this sample, this clonotype turned up many times. V usage is TRBV29-1 and J usage is TRBJ2-4; D possibly uses TRBD1 or TRBD2 (5 bases each). The CDR3 contains 14 residues. V was cut by 6 bases and J by 0 bases, with 12 bases left in between. Per the germline V gene, CDR1 is SQVTM and CDR2 is ANQGSEA. In DNA, the CDR3 is TGCAGCGTAGCTACCGGGGCAGCCAAAAACATTCAGTACTTC. It is translated as CSVATGAAKNIQYF.

The chain links TRBV12-3 or TRBV12-4 to TRBJ1-2; D possibly corresponds to TRBD1 (6 bases). The CDR3 sequence is 15 residues long. Trimming cost V 3 bases and J 4 bases, with 15 bases left between them. CDR3 in DNA: TGTGCCAGCAGTTTCAATTATTGGACAGTCTATGGCTACACCTTC. Encoded protein: CASSFNYWTVYGYTF.

Only a few counts were recorded for this clonotype. The genes are TRBV6-2 or TRBV6-3 and TRBJ2-3; 13 bases are shared with TRBD2. Germline CDR1 MNHEY, CDR2 SVGEGT. Trimming at V came to 4 bases and at J to 2 bases, leaving 9 bases not matched to a gene. This CDR3 comprises 18 residues. CDR3 amino acids: CASSSTRLAGGPTDTQYF. The CDR3 DNA reads as TGTGCCAGCAGTTCTACCAGACTAGCGGGAGGTCCCACAGATACGCAGTATTTT.

V gene TRBV28 combines with J gene TRBJ2-1, with D uncertain. The V gene's germline CDR1 is MDHEN and CDR2 SYDVKM. The CDR3 consists of 14 residues. With 3 bases removed from V and 6 bases from J, the gap between germline ends came to 12 bases. The CDR3 nucleotides read TGTGCCAGCAGTTTCCTATCATCTCGCAATGAGCAGTTCTTC. It yields the protein CASSFLSSRNEQFF.

This chain connects TRBV28 to TRBJ2-5; 12 nucleotides line up with TRBD1. In germline, CDR1 is MDHEN, CDR2 SYDVKM. J gave up 5 bases and V 3 bases, and 7 bases lay outside the gene matches. The CDR3 consists of 16 residues. Here the CDR3 reads CASSFPGTGGHETQYF. The CDR3, as DNA: TGTGCCAGCAGTTTTCCCGGGACAGGGGGCCATGAGACCCAGTACTTC.

V is TRBV29-1 and J is TRBJ2-3; 7 positions match TRBD2. Germline values: CDR1 SQVTM, CDR2 ANQGSEA. The J segment lost 6 bases and the V segment lost 4 bases, leaving 4 bases of the junction unmatched. CDR3 size: 12 residues. The CDR3 loop reads CSVAQGGDTQYF. In DNA form, the CDR3 reads TGCAGCGTTGCGCAGGGAGGGGATACGCAGTATTTT.

This clonotype has a count of ten or more. The chain recombines TRBV29-1 with TRBJ1-4, with 7 bases lining up with TRBD1. This CDR3 has 14 amino acids. V was clipped by 6 bases and J by 5 bases; unmatched bases: 9. Germline CDR1 is SQVTM and CDR2 is ANQGSEA. The CDR3 sequence is CSVGPGTVNEKLFF. The CDR3 coding sequence is TGCAGCGTAGGACCCGGGACAGTGAATGAAAAACTGTTTTTT.

Remarks on this clonotype: This may be a read error, as it is one base from a much larger clone. The V call is TRBV13, the J call TRBJ2-7; 10 bases fit TRBD1. The J call may be incorrect, as the DNA end agrees better with TRBJ2-1. Per the germline V gene, CDR1 is PRHDT and CDR2 is FYEKMQ (reference sequence). CDR3 length: 15 residues. As DNA, the CDR3 is TGTGCCAGCAGCCGTCCGGGACAGGGGTCCTACGAGCAGTTCTTC. It specifies CASSRPGQGSYEQFF.

This clonotype was found many times. CDR3 bases: TGTGCCAGCAGTCCGTACCTCGGGACTAGCGGGATCGAAGAGACCCAGTACTTC. Its translation is CASSPYLGTSGIEETQYF. The V gene is TRBV28, the J gene TRBJ2-5; the match to TRBD2 covers 13 bases. Germline assignment: CDR1 MDHEN and CDR2 SYDVKM. The CDR3 consists of 18 residues. Trimming took 5 bases from V and 3 from J; bases not matched to a gene: 12.

V is TRBV4-1 and J is TRBJ1-3, with TRBD1 as a possible D gene (5 bases). V was shortened by 4 bases and J by 0 bases, with 10 bases between the two germline ends. CDR1 and CDR2 from the germline V gene are MGHRA and YSYEKL. CDR3 length: 15 residues. The CDR3, as DNA: TGCGCCAGCAGCCCCCTCGGACACTCTGGAAACACCATATATTTT. The encoded protein is CASSPLGHSGNTIYF.

This clonotype was recorded at least ten times. J is TRBJ2-7 and V is TRBV28; 7 bases fit TRBD1. Germline V gives CDR1 MDHEN, CDR2 SYDVKM. The V and J ends lost 6 bases and 5 bases, in that order; junction bases with no gene match: 7. This CDR3 is 13 amino acids long. This chain's CDR3 is CASRRQGTNEQYF. The CDR3 region has the DNA TGTGCCAGCAGGAGACAGGGAACGAACGAGCAGTACTTC.

This clonotype was observed at least ten times. The chain recombines TRBV28 with TRBJ2-1; 9 bases fit TRBD2. V trimming: 5 bases; J trimming: 3 bases; junction bases outside the gene matches: 8. The germline V gene has CDR1 MDHEN and CDR2 SYDVKM. This CDR3 spans 16 amino acids. CDR3 sequence (DNA): TGTGCCAGCAGTCCGAGAAGCGGGAGGATCTACAATGAGCAGTTCTTC. It is translated as CASSPRSGRIYNEQFF.